Shown below are 25 T cell receptor beta chains from a single sample sequenced in a study of type 1 regulatory T cells. MiXCR, run by TCRdb on the reads, gives a single entry per CDR3 protein. In the table there are about 68,000 distinct CDR3 sequences, 50% to 70% of which are singletons. These receptors lack a known antigen. The sequencing input was cultured T cells, either the whole culture or a sorted T cell fraction (not recorded which). Stated subset: Tr1-enriched cell product generated in vitro against host alloantigens. These receptors originate from a human donor in good health.

This chain connects TRBV15 to TRBJ1-5, with TRBD1 matching 7 bases. The CDR3 covers 17 residues. From germline, CDR1 is LNHNV and CDR2 YYDKDF (reference sequence). V lost 4 bases, J lost 2 bases, and 11 bases stayed unmatched. The CDR3 loop is CATSTAGGGRGNQPQHF. The CDR3 DNA is TGTGCCACCAGCACAGCAGGGGGAGGGCGGGGCAATCAGCCCCAGCATTTT.

This chain uses TRBV20-1 with TRBJ2-4; tentatively, D is TRBD1 or TRBD2 (5 bases each). V shed 6 bases and J shed 0 bases, with 21 bases lying between them. CDR1 is DFQATT, CDR2 SNEGSKA, per germline (reference sequence). This CDR3 region has 17 residues. The CDR3: CSAPPAGTQIAKNIQYF. The CDR3 DNA follows: TGCAGTGCGCCTCCGGCCGGGACGCAAATAGCCAAAAACATTCAGTACTTC.

The chain is built from TRBV6-2 or TRBV6-3 and TRBJ2-7; 13 bases align to TRBD2. This CDR3 is 13 amino acids long. The ends lost 6 bases at V and 9 bases at J; junction bases unmatched: 5. Per the germline V gene, CDR1 is MNHEY and CDR2 is SVGEGT. As DNA, the CDR3 is TGTGCCAGCAGACTCGGACTAGCGGGAGTGCAGTACTTC. Protein: CASRLGLAGVQYF.

V and J are TRBV18 and TRBJ1-5, with 7 bases fitting TRBD1. In germline, CDR1 is KGHSH, CDR2 LQKENI. The junction had 6 bases not matched to a gene; V was cut back by 3 bases and J by 1 base. The CDR3 extends over 16 amino acids. The CDR3 DNA follows: TGTGCCAGCTCACCGGATAGGGACAGAAGCAATCAGCCCCAGCATTTT. Translated, it gives CASSPDRDRSNQPQHF.

Concerning this clonotype itself: One end of the junction varies from germline; a read error may be responsible. The chain carries TRBV4-2 and TRBJ2-7; the D gene is possibly TRBD2 (5 bases). This CDR3 region has 14 residues. CDR1 is LGHNA, CDR2 YNFKEQ, per germline. CDR3 in amino acids: CASSQGSRAYEQYF. DNA for the CDR3: TGCGCCAGCAGCCAAGGGAGTCGCGCCTACGAGCAGTACTTC.

This clonotype was recorded a few times. The chain links TRBV6-2 or TRBV6-3 to TRBJ2-7, with 10 bases lining up with TRBD1. This CDR3 is built from 12 residues. The germline CDR1 and CDR2 sequences are MNHEY and SVGEGT. Losses at the gene ends were 8 bases for V and 5 bases for J; bases not matched to a gene: 3. CDR3 amino acids: CASETGGDEQYF. The CDR3 region has the DNA TGTGCCAGCGAGACAGGGGGCGACGAGCAGTACTTC.

This clonotype has a count of ten or more. The chain joins TRBV7-6 to TRBJ2-5; the D gene is possibly TRBD1 (5 bases). The CDR3 extends over 14 amino acids. Germline-derived CDR1 and CDR2 are SGHVS and FNYEAQ. V lost 4 bases to trimming and J lost 2 bases, with 11 bases between them. DNA of the CDR3: TGTGCCAGCAGCTCCTCAGGGTTACAAGAGACCCAGTACTTC. Its protein is CASSSSGLQETQYF.

The chain is built from TRBV10-3 and TRBJ2-2, with 8 nucleotides matching TRBD2. The CDR3 has 16 amino acids. The V gene end was trimmed by 6 bases and the J gene end by 4 bases; junction bases not matched to a gene: 10. Per the germline V gene, CDR1 is ENHRY and CDR2 is SYGVKD. CDR3 bases: TGTGCCATCAGCCCTAGCAGCGGGAGTATCACCGGGGAGCTGTTTTTT. It translates to CAISPSSGSITGELFF.

This clonotype was counted only a few times. The V call is TRBV27, the J call TRBJ1-1, with 11 bases identical to TRBD1. Germline lookup yields CDR1 MNHEY and CDR2 SMNVEV (reference sequence). This CDR3 spans 17 amino acids. The V gene end was trimmed by 0 bases and the J gene end by 7 bases; junction bases not matched to a gene: 10. Here the CDR3 reads CASSLSPGQGAFLEAFF. CDR3 in DNA: TGTGCCAGCAGTTTATCCCCTGGACAGGGGGCTTTTCTTGAAGCTTTCTTT.

The table lists this clonotype with a few counts. The V and J genes are TRBV20-1 and TRBJ2-7, with no clear D. Trimming cost V 4 bases and J 6 bases, with 13 bases left between them. The germline V gene encodes CDR1 DFQATT and CDR2 SNEGSKA (reference sequence). The CDR3 extends over 12 amino acids. As DNA, the CDR3 is TGCAGTGCTACCTCTGAAGGCTTCGAGCAGTACTTC. This gives the protein CSATSEGFEQYF.

This chain connects TRBV20-1 to TRBJ2-3; 12 bases align to TRBD2. V lost 1 base and J lost 2; bases outside the gene matches: 4. Germline CDR1 DFQATT, CDR2 SNEGSKA (reference sequence). This CDR3 contains 16 residues. The CDR3 protein is CSARVGLAGHTDTQYF. In DNA form, the CDR3 reads TGCAGTGCTAGAGTAGGACTAGCGGGACACACAGATACGCAGTATTTT.

This clonotype occurred a few times. The chain combines TRBV19 with TRBJ1-5; D unresolved. This CDR3 has 15 amino acids. Trimming shortened V by 0 bases and J by 1 base, and 7 bases separated the two germline ends. Per germline, CDR1 LNHDA and CDR2 SQIVND (reference sequence). For the CDR3, the DNA is TGTGCCAGTAGTATAGATCGGAGCAGCAATCAGCCCCAGCATTTT. This gives the protein CASSIDRSSNQPQHF.

This chain links TRBV12-3 or TRBV12-4 with TRBJ2-3, with D tentatively TRBD1 (5 bases). V lost 8 bases to trimming and J lost 2 bases, with 17 bases between them. This CDR3 spans 15 amino acids. The CDR3 spells CASGPGRGNTDTQYF. CDR3 nucleotide sequence: TGTGCCAGCGGCCCCGGAAGGGGAAACACAGATACGCAGTATTTT.

This clonotype has a handful of counts. The chain combines TRBV28 with TRBJ1-5; 8 nucleotides align to TRBD1. CDR1 and CDR2 (germline): MDHEN, SYDVKM. The CDR3 spans 17 residues. J gave up 4 bases and V 4 bases, and 12 bases lay outside the gene matches. The CDR3 loop reads CASSSLLGTGGNQPQHF. CDR3 nucleotides: TGTGCCAGCAGTTCACTTTTGGGTACAGGGGGGAATCAGCCCCAGCATTTT.

This chain connects TRBV29-1 to TRBJ2-7; TRBD1 aligns across 8 bases. From germline, CDR1 is SQVTM and CDR2 ANQGSEA. There are 13 residues in the CDR3. The trim removed 5 bases at V and 6 bases at J, leaving 9 bases unmatched. The CDR3 here is CSVLGQGMGEQYF. The CDR3, as DNA: TGCAGCGTTTTAGGACAGGGAATGGGCGAGCAGTACTTC.

V and J are TRBV29-1 and TRBJ2-5; TRBD2 matches 7 bases. The CDR3 totals 13 residues. Trimming cost V 5 bases and J 3 bases; bases outside gene matches: 6. The germline V gene has CDR1 SQVTM and CDR2 ANQGSEA. The CDR3 is CSVSLGGEETQYF. As DNA, the CDR3 is TGCAGCGTTTCCTTGGGGGGGGAAGAGACCCAGTACTTC. Full variable domain (remainder filled in from reference TRBV29-1 and TRBJ2-5): SAVISQKPSRDICQRGTSLTIQCQVDSQVTMMFWYRQQPGQSLTLIATANQGSEATYESGFVIDKFPISRPNLTFSTLTVSNMSPEDSSIYLCSVSLGGEETQYFGPGTRLLVL.

The chain joins TRBV20-1 to TRBJ2-7; D gene uncertain. This CDR3 contains 13 residues. Trimming stripped 3 bases from V and 3 bases from J, with 12 bases between. In germline, CDR1 is DFQATT, CDR2 SNEGSKA (reference sequence). The CDR3 is CSARGNTYYEQYF. In DNA, the CDR3 is TGCAGTGCTAGGGGAAACACCTACTACGAGCAGTACTTC.

The chain carries TRBV5-1 and TRBJ2-3; 7 bases line up with TRBD1. The germline V gene has CDR1 SGHRS and CDR2 YFSETQ. This CDR3 contains 14 residues. Trimming removed 6 bases from V and 2 bases from J; junction bases left unmatched: 6. The CDR3 region has the DNA TGCGCCAGCATCGACACAGGGGCCACAGATACGCAGTATTTT. Protein product: CASIDTGATDTQYF.

This clonotype was seen only a few times. The chain couples TRBV18 to TRBJ2-2; 12 positions agree with TRBD2. The germline gives CDR1 KGHSH, CDR2 LQKENI. CDR3 length equals 17 residues. J gave up 1 base and V 2 bases, and 2 bases lay outside the gene matches. CDR3 DNA: TGTGCCAGCTCACCATCGGGACTAGCGGGGAACACCGGGGAGCTGTTTTTT. Its protein product is CASSPSGLAGNTGELFF.

J is TRBJ2-2 and V is TRBV7-9; D call uncertain. The CDR3 is made up of 14 amino acids. V lost 5 bases and J 2 bases, leaving 9 bases between the germline ends. From germline, CDR1 is SEHNR and CDR2 FQNEAQ (reference sequence). The CDR3 sequence is CASSRNRNTGELFF. In DNA, the CDR3 is TGTGCCAGCAGCCGGAACAGAAACACCGGGGAGCTGTTTTTT. The whole variable domain, filled in from reference TRBV7-9 and TRBJ2-2, reads DTGVSQNPRHKITKRGQNVTFRCDPISEHNRLYWYRQTLGQGPEFLTYFQNEAQLEKSRLLSDRFSAERPKGSFSTLEIQRTEQGDSAMYLCASSRNRNTGELFFGEGSRLTVL.

The V and J genes are TRBV27 and TRBJ2-6; D is possibly TRBD1 (5 bases). The CDR3 contains 15 residues. Per germline, CDR1 MNHEY and CDR2 SMNVEV (reference sequence). The V end was cut by 7 bases, the J end by 0 bases, with 10 bases between. The CDR3 reads CASTDSNSGANVLTF. The CDR3 DNA sequence: TGTGCCAGCACTGACAGCAACTCTGGGGCCAACGTCCTGACTTTC.

J is TRBJ2-1 and V is TRBV12-3 or TRBV12-4; D remains ambiguous. The CDR3 sequence is 17 residues long. V was trimmed by 1 base and J by 1 base, leaving 14 bases between them. CDR3 nucleotides: TGTGCCAGCAGTTTAGTGCTGGGGATTCGGTCCTACAATGAGCAGTTCTTC. Translated: CASSLVLGIRSYNEQFF.

V is TRBV18 and J is TRBJ2-5; no clear D gene. V lost 5 bases and J 7 bases, leaving 17 bases between the germline ends. The CDR3 covers 14 residues. Germline V gives CDR1 KGHSH, CDR2 LQKENI. DNA of the CDR3: TGTGCCAGCTCATCGATAGAGTCGAGCTCGACCCAGTACTTC. Translated: CASSSIESSSTQYF.

The chain has TRBV10-3 and TRBJ2-5; maybe TRBD2 (6 bases). Germline values: CDR1 ENHRY, CDR2 SYGVKD. This CDR3 is 12 amino acids long. Trimming pared 10 bases from V and 5 bases from J, leaving 14 bases between. The CDR3 bases are TGTGCCACAACGGGGGATGGTGAGACCCAGTACTTC. It translates to CATTGDGETQYF.

The rearrangement uses TRBV2 and TRBJ2-2; a possible D gene is TRBD1 (6 bases). Trimming took off 10 bases at V and 1 base at J, with 10 bases between the two ends. The V gene's germline CDR1 is SNHLY and CDR2 FYNNEI. The CDR3 runs 13 residues. The CDR3 protein is CATLGQNTGELFF. DNA of the CDR3: TGTGCCACCCTGGGACAGAACACCGGGGAGCTGTTTTTT.